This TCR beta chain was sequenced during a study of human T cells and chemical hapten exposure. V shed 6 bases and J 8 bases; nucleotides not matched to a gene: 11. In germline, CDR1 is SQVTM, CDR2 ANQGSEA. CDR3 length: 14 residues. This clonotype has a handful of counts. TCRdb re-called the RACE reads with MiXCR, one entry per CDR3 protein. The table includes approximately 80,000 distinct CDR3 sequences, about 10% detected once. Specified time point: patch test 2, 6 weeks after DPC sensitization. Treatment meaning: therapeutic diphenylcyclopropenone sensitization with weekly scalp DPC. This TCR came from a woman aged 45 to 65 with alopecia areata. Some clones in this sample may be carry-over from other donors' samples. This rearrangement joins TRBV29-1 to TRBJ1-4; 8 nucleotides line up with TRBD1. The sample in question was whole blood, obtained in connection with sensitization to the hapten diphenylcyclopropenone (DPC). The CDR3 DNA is TGCAGCGTGAAAGCCACCGGGACAGGAGAAAAACTGTTTTTT. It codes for CSVKATGTGEKLFF. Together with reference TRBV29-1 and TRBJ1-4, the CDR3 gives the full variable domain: SAVISQKPSRDICQRGTSLTIQCQVDSQVTMMFWYRQQPGQSLTLIATANQGSEATYESGFVIDKFPISRPNLTFSTLTVSNMSPEDSSIYLCSVKATGTGEKLFFGSGTQLSVL.